The clone carrying this TCR beta chain was observed once. This specimen comes from a study of technical replicates of blood from four donors. Data came from immunoSEQ multiplex PCR; TCRdb stores just in-frame clones and leaves some out. This table holds around 17,000 clones, about four fifths found once. The sequence was obtained from a human donor in good health. Some clones in this sample may be carry-over from other donors' samples. The sequenced sample was PBMCs.

The CDR3 loop reads CASSAIRQAFNQPQHF. CDR3 bases: TGTGCCAGCAGTGCGATCCGACAGGCTTTCAATCAGCCCCAGCATTTT. The rearrangement joins TRBV6-1 to TRBJ1-5; maybe TRBD1 (6 bases). The CDR3 sequence is 16 residues long. With 4 bases removed from V and 3 bases from J, the gap between germline ends came to 16 bases. Germline lookup yields CDR1 MNHNS and CDR2 SASEGT.